The rows below give T cell receptor beta chains drawn from one sample of a study of neoadjuvant anti-PD-1 for oral cavity cancer. Method: immunoSEQ multiplex PCR; TCRdb's copy keeps in-frame clones and lacks some. The sample records more than 13,000 clones, 75% being singletons. The sequences come from PBMCs, collected after nivolumab (anti-PD-1) treatment. Receptors originate from a person aged 40 to 85 with oral cavity squamous cell carcinoma. Each CDR3 is given with its conserved first and last residue. D genes are given only for firm matches. Rows may omit the clone size; those that give it use once, few, many or a size class.

TGTGCCAGCCGCCGGACAGGGGCTGAAGCTTTCTTT CASRRTGAEAFF 12 TRBJ1-1 TRBD1 few TRBV27
TGTGCCAGCAGCTTCGACACGGGTGGCTACACCTTC CASSFDTGGYTF 12 TRBJ1-2 . . TRBV7-9
TGTGCCAGCACTTCGGGCCAAGAGACCCAGTACTTC CASTSGQETQYF 12 TRBJ2-5 . . TRBV6-1
TGTGCCTGGAGCACAGGGGATATCGTAACTGAAGCTTTCTTT CAWSTGDIVTEAFF 14 TRBJ1-1 TRBD1 . TRBV30
TGTGCCAGCAGCTTAGTACCAGCGGGGTACACAGATACGCAGTATTTT CASSLVPAGYTDTQYF 16 TRBJ2-3 TRBD2 . TRBV7-8
TGCGCCAGCAGCCAGGATCCGGACAACTACGAGCAGTACTTC CASSQDPDNYEQYF 14 TRBJ2-7 . . TRBV5-1
TGTGCCAGCTCCGGGGGCGGGAGCTCCTACGAGCAGTACTTC CASSGGGSSYEQYF 14 TRBJ2-7 . . TRBV18
TGTGCCAGCAGCTTGATTGGTTCATCGGGCGAGCAGTACTTC CASSLIGSSGEQYF 14 TRBJ2-7 . . TRBV5-6
TGTGCCGGGGGAGAGGGTCCCTCAACTAATGAAAAACTGTTTTTT CAGGEGPSTNEKLFF 15 TRBJ1-4 . . TRBV6-1
TGTGCCAGCAGCTTGGACCCTAGCGGGAGCTACGAGCAGTACTTC CASSLDPSGSYEQYF 15 TRBJ2-7 TRBD2 . TRBV5-6
TGCGCCAGCAGCTTGCAGACGCCTCCGAACACTGAAGCTTTCTTT CASSLQTPPNTEAFF 15 TRBJ1-1 . . TRBV5-1
TGTGCCTGGATTAGCGGGTTTACAGATACGCAGTATTTT CAWISGFTDTQYF 13 TRBJ2-3 TRBD2 . TRBV30
TGTGCCAGCAGTGACTCTTCGGGAGACACAGATACGCAGTATTTT CASSDSSGDTDTQYF 15 TRBJ2-3 . . TRBV6-4
TGCGCCAGCAGCCAAGTGTTACAGGAAAAACTGTTTTTT CASSQVLQEKLFF 13 TRBJ1-4 . . TRBV4-1
TGCAGTGCTAGAGATCTAAATGAGCAGTTCTTC CSARDLNEQFF 11 TRBJ2-1 . . TRBV20-1
TGTGCCATCGCGTCGGACAGGGGGACTGGCTACACCTTC CAIASDRGTGYTF 13 TRBJ1-2 TRBD1 . TRBV10-3
TGTGCCAGCAGTTCGCCGGGACAAAGCAATCAGCCCCAGCATTTT CASSSPGQSNQPQHF 15 TRBJ1-5 . . TRBV6-6
TGCGCCAGCAGCTTGCAGGGGAACTATGGTTACACCTTC CASSLQGNYGYTF 13 TRBJ1-2 . . TRBV5-1
TGTGCCAGCAGTTTATCGATAGGGCCCTCCTATAATTCACCCCTCCACTTT CASSLSIGPSYNSPLHF 17 TRBJ1-6 . . TRBV27
TGTGCCTCCAAGGGGGGGGGTGGCTACACCTTC CASKGGGGYTF 11 TRBJ1-2 . . TRBV2
TGTGCCAGCAGCCGGGACAGAGGCACTGAAGCTTTCTTT CASSRDRGTEAFF 13 TRBJ1-1 TRBD1 . TRBV7-9
TGTGCCAGCAGTGACAGCGCAGATACGCAGTATTTT CASSDSADTQYF 12 TRBJ2-3 . . TRBV7-8
TGTGCCAGCTCACCCTGGGACCCCGGGAATGGCTACACCTTC CASSPWDPGNGYTF 14 TRBJ1-2 . . TRBV18
TGCGCCAGCAGCTCGGGTCAGAATCAGCCCCAGCATTTT CASSSGQNQPQHF 13 TRBJ1-5 . . TRBV5-1
TGCGCCAGCAGTGAGTCGGGGGAAGAGACCCAGTACTTC CASSESGEETQYF 13 TRBJ2-5 . . TRBV10-1
TGTGCCAGCAGCACCTGGAGGACAGGTTACGAGCAGTACTTC CASSTWRTGYEQYF 14 TRBJ2-7 TRBD1 once TRBV11-2
TGTGCCACCAGCAGTCGCGGAGTGGGAGAAAAACTGTTTTTT CATSSRGVGEKLFF 14 TRBJ1-4 . . TRBV15
TGTGCCACCCAACAGGGAGGGAATCAGCCCCAGCATTTT CATQQGGNQPQHF 13 TRBJ1-5 . . TRBV19
TGTGCCAGCAGCCCCCAGCTGGAAAACACTGAAGCTTTCTTT CASSPQLENTEAFF 14 TRBJ1-1 . . TRBV6-1
TGTGCCAGCTCACGGACAGGGGGCGGCAATCAGCCCCAGCATTTT CASSRTGGGNQPQHF 15 TRBJ1-5 TRBD1 . TRBV18
TGTGCCAGCAGAATTAGCGGGGGAGGCACAGATACGCAGTATTTT CASRISGGGTDTQYF 15 TRBJ2-3 TRBD2 . TRBV6-6
TGTGCCAGTAGGAGCGGGGGGCCCTACAATGAGCAGTTCTTC CASRSGGPYNEQFF 14 TRBJ2-1 TRBD2 . TRBV19
TGTGCCAGCAGCTCGCCCATCTACAGGGGAAACACCATATATTTT CASSSPIYRGNTIYF 15 TRBJ1-3 . few TRBV5-8
TGCGCCAGCAGCCAAGATCCAGACAGGCCCCGGCCCCAGCATTTT CASSQDPDRPRPQHF 15 TRBJ1-5 . . TRBV4-1
TGCGCCAGCAGCCAAGTCGCGACTCCCTCCTACAATGAGCAGTTCTTC CASSQVATPSYNEQFF 16 TRBJ2-1 . . TRBV4-1
TGTGCCAGCAGTTACTCGGATAACTATGGCTACACCTTC CASSYSDNYGYTF 13 TRBJ1-2 . . TRBV6-5
TGCAGTGCCACTCATGAGCAGTTCTTC CSATHEQFF 9 TRBJ2-1 . . TRBV20-1
TGTGCCAGCAGCACGACAGGGGGCCCTAAGGGGGGCTATGGCTACACCTTC CASSTTGGPKGGYGYTF 17 TRBJ1-2 TRBD1 . TRBV7-9
TGTGCCAGCAGCTCCCTACCCGACAGTTTAAGGGCCAATGAGCAGTTCTTC CASSSLPDSLRANEQFF 17 TRBJ2-1 . . TRBV7-3
TGCGCCAGCAGCTTGTCGGCCAGCGGGGGAGCCAAAAACATTCAGTACTTC CASSLSASGGAKNIQYF 17 TRBJ2-4 TRBD2 . TRBV5-1
TGTGCCAGCAGTGAAATGCGGAGCTCTGGAAACACCATATATTTT CASSEMRSSGNTIYF 15 TRBJ1-3 . few TRBV2
TGTGCCAGTAGGCGCAGCAGGAATAGGGCTGGAAACACCATATATTTT CASRRSRNRAGNTIYF 16 TRBJ1-3 . . TRBV19
TGTGCCAGCAGTGTAGTGGGAACAGGTTGGAAAGCAGATACGCAGTATTTT CASSVVGTGWKADTQYF 17 TRBJ2-3 . . TRBV2
TGTGCCAGCAGCGTAAGTCCCCACGAGCAGTTCTTC CASSVSPHEQFF 12 TRBJ2-1 . . TRBV9
TGTGCCAGCAAGGCGAGCGGGGCGTACAATGAGCAGTTCTTC CASKASGAYNEQFF 14 TRBJ2-1 TRBD2 . TRBV6-4
TGTGCCAGCAGCTTAGACGGGGTGGGCGGAGTTGAGCAGTTCTTC CASSLDGVGGVEQFF 15 TRBJ2-1 . . TRBV7-3
TGTGCCACCAGTGCGGGGGCTTACACTGAAGCTTTCTTT CATSAGAYTEAFF 13 TRBJ1-1 . . TRBV6-1
TGTGCCAGCTCACCCGGACTAGCGGGAGAGGGAGATACGCAGTATTTT CASSPGLAGEGDTQYF 16 TRBJ2-3 TRBD2 few TRBV18